Listed here is a single TCR beta chain. Its antigen is unidentified. The template used for profiling TCR beta VDJ and CDR3 was genomic DNA. TCRdb fed the reads into MiXCR, producing one record per CDR3 protein. The repertoire holds around 200,000 distinct CDR3 sequences, with 65% as singletons. The sample originates from a study of CD8+CD57+ T cells in acquired aplastic anemia. Across the whole study: Mean DNA quantity obtained from sorted CD4+ and CD8+ cells was about 3.2 ug. Study results and limitations: Comparison of patients with controls identified twenty-nine shared CD8+ CDR3 sequences. CD8+ Simpson's diversity did not differ significantly between patients and controls.

Patients picked for sequencing had shown CD8+CD57+ cell expansion detected by flow cytometry. By the time of blood sampling, patients had still received no therapy. V lost 0 bases and J lost 9, with 14 bases in between. The CDR3 is 14 residues long. Germline CDR1 and CDR2: MGHDK and SYGVNS. Sequenced sample: sorted CD4+, CD8+, or CD8+CD57+ T cells (not recorded which) from PBMCs. The receptor was derived from a human donor with aplastic anemia. The chain couples TRBV25-1 to TRBJ1-1; D perhaps matches TRBD1 (6 bases). CDR3 sequence reads: CASSEYGGPVKAFF. As DNA, the CDR3 is TGTGCCAGCAGTGAATATGGGGGGCCGGTGAAAGCTTTCTTT. Full variable domain (remainder filled in from reference TRBV25-1 and TRBJ1-1): EADIYQTPRYLVIGTGKKITLECSQTMGHDKMYWYQQDPGMELHLIHYSYGVNSTEKGDLSSESTVSRIRTEHFPLTLESARPSHTSQYLCASSEYGGPVKAFFGQGTRLTVV.